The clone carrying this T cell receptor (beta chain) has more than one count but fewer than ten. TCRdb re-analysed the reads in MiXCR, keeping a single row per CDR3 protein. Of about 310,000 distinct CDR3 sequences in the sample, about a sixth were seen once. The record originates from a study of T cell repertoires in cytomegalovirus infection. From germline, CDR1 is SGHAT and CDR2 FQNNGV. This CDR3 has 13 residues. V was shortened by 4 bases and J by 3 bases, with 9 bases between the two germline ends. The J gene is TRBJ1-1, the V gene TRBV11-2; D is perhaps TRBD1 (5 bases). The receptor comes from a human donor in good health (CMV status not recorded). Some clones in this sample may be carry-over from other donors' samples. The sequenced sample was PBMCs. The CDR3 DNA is TGTGCCAGCAGCTGGTCCAGGGACACTGAAGCTTTCTTT. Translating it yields CASSWSRDTEAFF.